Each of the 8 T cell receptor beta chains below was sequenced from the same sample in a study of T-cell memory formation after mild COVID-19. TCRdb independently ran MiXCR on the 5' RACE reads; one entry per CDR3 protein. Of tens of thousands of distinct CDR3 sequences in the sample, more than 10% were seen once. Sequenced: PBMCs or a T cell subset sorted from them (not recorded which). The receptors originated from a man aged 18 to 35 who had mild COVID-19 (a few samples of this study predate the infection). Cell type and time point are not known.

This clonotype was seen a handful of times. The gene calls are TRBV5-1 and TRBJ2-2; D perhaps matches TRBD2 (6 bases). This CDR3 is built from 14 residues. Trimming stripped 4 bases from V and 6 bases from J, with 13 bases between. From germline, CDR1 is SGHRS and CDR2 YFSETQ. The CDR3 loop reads CASSLGEAAGELFF. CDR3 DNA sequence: TGCGCCAGCAGCCTGGGGGAGGCGGCCGGGGAGCTGTTTTTT.

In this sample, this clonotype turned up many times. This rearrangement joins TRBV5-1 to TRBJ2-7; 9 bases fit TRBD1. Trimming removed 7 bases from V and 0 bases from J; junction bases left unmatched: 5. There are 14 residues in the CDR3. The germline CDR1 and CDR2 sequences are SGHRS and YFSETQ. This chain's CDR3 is CASRGTGSSYEQYV. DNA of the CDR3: TGCGCCAGCCGCGGGACAGGGAGCTCCTACGAGCAGTACGTC.

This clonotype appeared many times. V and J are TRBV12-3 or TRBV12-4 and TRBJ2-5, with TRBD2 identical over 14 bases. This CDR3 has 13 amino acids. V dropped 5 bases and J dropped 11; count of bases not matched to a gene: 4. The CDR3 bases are TGTGCCAGCAGTCCGGGACTAGCGGGGGTACAGTACTTC. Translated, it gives CASSPGLAGVQYF.

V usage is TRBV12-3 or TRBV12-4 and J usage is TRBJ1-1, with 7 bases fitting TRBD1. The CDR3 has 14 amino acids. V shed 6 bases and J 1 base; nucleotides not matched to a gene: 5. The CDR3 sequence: CASSLQGSNTEAFF. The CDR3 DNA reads TGTGCCAGCAGCTTACAGGGGTCGAACACTGAAGCTTTCTTT.

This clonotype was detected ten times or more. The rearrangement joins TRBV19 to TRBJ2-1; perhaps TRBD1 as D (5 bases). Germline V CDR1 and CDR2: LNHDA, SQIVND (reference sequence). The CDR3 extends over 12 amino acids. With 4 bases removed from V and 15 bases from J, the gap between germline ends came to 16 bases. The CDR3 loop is CASSNPLGAPFF. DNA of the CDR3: TGTGCCAGTAGTAATCCTCTAGGGGCTCCGTTCTTC.

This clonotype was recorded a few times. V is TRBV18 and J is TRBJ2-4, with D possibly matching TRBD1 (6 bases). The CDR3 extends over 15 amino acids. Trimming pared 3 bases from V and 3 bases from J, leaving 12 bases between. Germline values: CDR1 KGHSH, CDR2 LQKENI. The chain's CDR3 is CASSPPDRDKNIQYF. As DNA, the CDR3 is TGTGCCAGCTCACCGCCGGACAGAGACAAAAACATTCAGTACTTC.

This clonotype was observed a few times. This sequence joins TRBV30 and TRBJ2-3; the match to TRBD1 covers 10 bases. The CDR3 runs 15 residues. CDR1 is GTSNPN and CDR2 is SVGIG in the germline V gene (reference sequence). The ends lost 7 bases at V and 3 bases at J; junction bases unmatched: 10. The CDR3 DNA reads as TGTGCCTCGAGCGTGACAGGGGGCCAGACAGATACGCAGTATTTT. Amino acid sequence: CASSVTGGQTDTQYF.

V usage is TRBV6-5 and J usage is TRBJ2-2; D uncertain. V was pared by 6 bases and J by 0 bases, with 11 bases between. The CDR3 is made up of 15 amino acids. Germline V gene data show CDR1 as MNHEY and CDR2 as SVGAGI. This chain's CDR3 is CASRRRQSNTGELFF. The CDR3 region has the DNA TGTGCCAGCAGGCGGCGGCAGTCGAACACCGGGGAGCTGTTTTTT.